This passage covers 2 T cell receptor beta chains from one sample sequenced in a study of technical replicates of blood from several donors. This table comes from immunoSEQ multiplex PCR, and its TCRdb copy is limited to in-frame clones, with some not included. The top ten hold 7.5% to 9.5% of the sample, which has approximately 12,000 clones, roughly 93% seen once. The sequencing sample was made of PBMCs. Receptor source: a human donor in good health.

J is TRBJ1-5 and V is TRBV2; the D gene is possibly TRBD1 (5 bases). Trimming stripped 2 bases from V and 6 bases from J, with 11 bases between. CDR1 SNHLY and CDR2 FYNNEI come from the germline V gene. The CDR3 totals 14 residues. In DNA, the CDR3 is TGTGCCAGCAGTGAACAGGGCGGTAGTCAGCCCCAGCATTTT. Its protein is CASSEQGGSQPQHF.

The chain recombines TRBV19 with TRBJ2-1; tentatively, D is TRBD2 (6 bases). This CDR3 has 14 amino acids. The V end was cut by 1 base, the J end by 10 bases, with 14 bases between. The V gene's germline CDR1 is LNHDA and CDR2 SQIVND (reference sequence). The CDR3 spells CASSIGATRGEQFF. The CDR3 DNA sequence: TGTGCCAGTAGTATAGGGGCTACCCGGGGGGAGCAGTTCTTC.